The 25 T cell receptor beta chains in this list originate from one sample, sequenced in a study of T cell responses to AZD1222 COVID-19 vaccine. Repertoires were generated with immunoSEQ multiplex PCR, while TCRdb's copy carries only in-frame clones and drops some. The table includes about 100,000 clones, about nine tenths detected once. This specimen was peripheral blood, taken on day 0 of AZD1222 vaccination. The receptors come from an adult in good health.

The chain combines TRBV2 with TRBJ2-2, with 13 bases fitting TRBD2. CDR3 length: 15 residues. J lost 7 bases, V lost 6 bases, and 5 bases had no gene match. Germline lookup yields CDR1 SNHLY and CDR2 FYNNEI. In DNA, the CDR3 is TGTGCCAGCAGAAGGACTAGCGGGAGTAACGGGGAGCTGTTTTTT. It yields the protein CASRRTSGSNGELFF.

The rearrangement links TRBV19 to TRBJ1-1; 9 bases map to TRBD1. The CDR3 runs 17 residues. Germline loops: CDR1 LNHDA, CDR2 SQIVND (reference sequence). The trim removed 3 bases at V and 1 base at J, leaving 9 bases unmatched. CDR3 protein: CASSIRKGQGWNTEAFF. Written as DNA, the CDR3 is TGTGCCAGTAGTATCCGAAAGGGACAGGGATGGAACACTGAAGCTTTCTTT. The full variable domain, its missing parts supplied by reference TRBV19 and TRBJ1-1, is DGGITQSPKYLFRKEGQNVTLSCEQNLNHDAMYWYRQDPGQGLRLIYYSQIVNDFQKGDIAEGYSVSREKKESFPLTVTSAQKNPTAFYLCASSIRKGQGWNTEAFFGQGTRLTVV.

CDR3 amino acids: CASSLGIQGIHTEAFF. DNA for the CDR3: TGTGCCAGCAGCTTGGGGATACAGGGGATACACACTGAAGCTTTCTTT. This chain uses TRBV5-4 with TRBJ1-1; 7 bases align to TRBD1. Germline V CDR1 and CDR2: SGHNT, YYREEE (reference sequence). The CDR3 is 16 amino acids. The trim removed 0 bases at V and 3 bases at J, leaving 8 bases unmatched.

The rearrangement joins TRBV7-9 to TRBJ2-5; 7 bases are shared with TRBD1. The CDR3 runs to 17 residues. The junction had 9 bases not matched to a gene; V was cut back by 2 bases and J by 0 bases. CDR1 SEHNR and CDR2 FQNEAQ come from the germline V gene (reference sequence). CDR3 sequence reads: CASSLPPQGEYQETQYF. CDR3 in DNA: TGTGCCAGCAGCTTACCCCCCCAGGGGGAGTACCAAGAGACCCAGTACTTC.

This clone was found a few times. The chain has TRBV29-1 and TRBJ1-1, with TRBD1 matching over 8 bases. Germline CDR1 is SQVTM and CDR2 is ANQGSEA. The junction had 8 bases not matched to a gene; V was cut back by 7 bases and J by 1 base. The CDR3 has 14 amino acids. The CDR3 bases are TGCAGCGGTACCAGACAGGGGTCGAACACTGAAGCTTTCTTT. The encoded protein is CSGTRQGSNTEAFF. The full variable domain, in which reference TRBV29-1 and TRBJ1-1 provide the parts outside the CDR3, is SAVISQKPSRDICQRGTSLTIQCQVDSQVTMMFWYRQQPGQSLTLIATANQGSEATYESGFVIDKFPISRPNLTFSTLTVSNMSPEDSSIYLCSGTRQGSNTEAFFGQGTRLTVV.

The chain employs TRBV18 and TRBJ2-5, with no clear D. The CDR3 sequence is 15 residues long. Trimming removed 0 bases at V and 5 bases at J, with 13 bases between. CDR1 KGHSH and CDR2 LQKENI come from the germline V gene. The CDR3 bases are TGTGCCAGCTCACCACCCTCTATGTCCGGGGAGACCCAGTACTTC. The encoded protein is CASSPPSMSGETQYF.

V gene TRBV9 combines with J gene TRBJ2-2, with D possibly TRBD2 on 5 matching bases. The CDR3 sequence is 16 residues long. CDR1 is SGDLS, CDR2 YYNGEE, per germline. Trimming removed 4 bases from V and 3 bases from J, with 16 bases in between. CDR3 protein: CASSLGEGGDTGELFF. The CDR3 DNA is TGTGCCAGCAGCCTCGGCGAGGGTGGGGACACCGGGGAGCTGTTTTTT.

The chain has TRBV28 and TRBJ2-2; D is unresolved. V was trimmed by 8 bases and J by 13 bases, leaving 11 bases between them. The CDR3 is 10 amino acids. CDR1 and CDR2 from the germline V gene are MDHEN and SYDVKM. CDR3 residues: CASSGPRLFF. The CDR3 DNA follows: TGTGCCAGCTCCGGGCCAAGGCTGTTTTTT.

This chain uses TRBV29-1 with TRBJ2-3, with D perhaps TRBD1 (6 bases). This CDR3 has 14 amino acids. V shed 6 bases and J shed 1 base, with 14 bases lying between them. Per germline, CDR1 SQVTM and CDR2 ANQGSEA. The CDR3 coding sequence is TGCAGCGTCCCCAGGGGCTCTGGCACAGATACGCAGTATTTT. It is translated as CSVPRGSGTDTQYF.

This clone showed up just once. This chain links TRBV19 with TRBJ2-1, with TRBD2 identical over 14 bases. V gave up 5 bases and J gave up 3 bases; unmatched junction bases: 6. CDR3 size: 17 residues. Germline lookup yields CDR1 LNHDA and CDR2 SQIVND (reference sequence). The CDR3 DNA sequence: TGTGCCAGTAGTTCGGGACTAGCGGGAGCTCTCTACAATGAGCAGTTCTTC. Translating it yields CASSSGLAGALYNEQFF.

This rearrangement joins TRBV2 to TRBJ2-2; 8 nucleotides match TRBD1. V lost 6 bases to trimming and J lost 2 bases; unmatched junction nucleotides: 2. CDR1 SNHLY and CDR2 FYNNEI come from the germline V gene. This CDR3 spans 14 amino acids. The DNA of the CDR3 is TGTGCCAGCAGGGGGACAGGTAACACCGGGGAGCTGTTTTTT. Amino acids: CASRGTGNTGELFF. Drawing the rest from reference TRBV2 and TRBJ2-2, the complete variable domain is EPEVTQTPSHQVTQMGQEVILRCVPISNHLYFYWYRQILGQKVEFLVSFYNNEISEKSEIFDDQFSVERPDGSNFTLKIRSTKLEDSAMYFCASRGTGNTGELFFGEGSRLTVL.

This clone has only one observation. J is TRBJ2-3 and V is TRBV6-4, with 9 bases aligning to TRBD2. Germline V gene data show CDR1 as MRHNA and CDR2 as SNTAGT. The junction had 14 bases not matched to a gene; V was cut back by 6 bases and J by 7 bases. The CDR3 runs 16 residues. CDR3 DNA sequence: TGTGCCAGCAGGGCACGAACGATAGCGGGAGTATATACGCAGTATTTT. Protein sequence: CASRARTIAGVYTQYF.

The rearrangement uses TRBV7-2 and TRBJ2-2; TRBD2 matches 13 bases. Trimming at V came to 5 bases and at J to 7 bases, leaving 4 bases not matched to a gene. Germline CDR1 and CDR2: SGHTA and FQGNSA. This CDR3 is 15 amino acids long. The CDR3 sequence: CASSPGLAGDGELFF. The CDR3 region has the DNA TGTGCCAGCAGCCCAGGACTAGCGGGAGACGGGGAGCTGTTTTTT. Supplemented by reference TRBV7-2 and TRBJ2-2, the full variable domain reads GAGVSQSPSNKVTEKGKDVELRCDPISGHTALYWYRQSLGQGLEFLIYFQGNSAPDKSGLPSDRFSAERTGGSVSTLTIQRTQQEDSAVYLCASSPGLAGDGELFFGEGSRLTVL.

The chain links TRBV19 to TRBJ1-6; 8 bases fit TRBD1. V trimming: 4 bases; J trimming: 10 bases; junction bases outside the gene matches: 3. The CDR3 totals 13 residues. Germline V gene data show CDR1 as LNHDA and CDR2 as SQIVND (reference sequence). The CDR3 is CASSRDRGSPLHF. DNA for the CDR3: TGTGCCAGTAGTAGAGACAGGGGCTCACCCCTCCACTTT. Full variable domain (rest looked up from reference TRBV19 and TRBJ1-6): DGGITQSPKYLFRKEGQNVTLSCEQNLNHDAMYWYRQDPGQGLRLIYYSQIVNDFQKGDIAEGYSVSREKKESFPLTVTSAQKNPTAFYLCASSRDRGSPLHFGNGTRLTVT.

The chain couples TRBV27 to TRBJ2-2; 12 nucleotides agree with TRBD2. The V segment lost 4 bases and the J segment 7 bases; nucleotides outside the gene matches: 1. CDR1 and CDR2 from the germline V gene are MNHEY and SMNVEV (reference sequence). The CDR3 contains 14 residues. CDR3 DNA: TGTGCCAGCAGTTGGACTAGCGGGATCGGGGAGCTGTTTTTT. Translated, it gives CASSWTSGIGELFF.

CDR3 loop: CASSLPGMDEKLFF. CDR3 nucleotide sequence: TGTGCCAGCAGCCTGCCAGGGATGGATGAAAAACTGTTTTTT. The chain employs TRBV3-1 (or the pseudogene TRBV3-2) and TRBJ1-4; TRBD1 might be the D (5 bases). The V and J ends lost 4 bases and 6 bases respectively, with 12 bases between them. Germline V lookup: CDR1 LGHDT, CDR2 YNNKEL (reference sequence). This CDR3 contains 14 residues.

The CDR3: CATSRDRGGLTRSEQFF. The CDR3 region has the DNA TGTGCCACCAGCAGAGATCGGGGAGGGCTGACACGTAGTGAGCAGTTCTTC. V and J are TRBV15 and TRBJ2-1; 7 nucleotides match TRBD2. With V trimmed by 0 bases and J by 9 bases, 14 bases remained unmatched. This CDR3 is 17 amino acids long. Germline V gene lookup returns CDR1 LNHNV and CDR2 YYDKDF (reference sequence).

The chain recombines TRBV5-6 with TRBJ1-3; D gene uncertain. V was trimmed by 0 bases and J by 3 bases, leaving 7 bases between them. The CDR3 is 14 amino acids. Germline assignment: CDR1 SGHDT and CDR2 YYEEEE. For the CDR3, the DNA is TGTGCCAGCAGCTTGGTGAGCGGTGGAAACACCATATATTTT. Translating gives CASSLVSGGNTIYF.

The V gene is TRBV9, the J gene TRBJ2-2; D is possibly TRBD2 (6 bases). Trimming removed 4 bases from V and 7 bases from J, with 17 bases in between. This CDR3 spans 15 amino acids. The germline CDR1 and CDR2 sequences are SGDLS and YYNGEE. This CDR3 reads CASSPSGWGGGELFF. CDR3 sequence (DNA): TGTGCCAGCAGCCCCAGCGGGTGGGGTGGCGGGGAGCTGTTTTTT.

The chain recombines TRBV30 with TRBJ2-2; no definite D call. V dropped 2 bases and J dropped 5 bases, with 9 bases sitting between them. The germline V gene encodes CDR1 GTSNPN and CDR2 SVGIG (reference sequence). The CDR3 contains 13 residues. The CDR3 DNA reads TGTGCCTGGAGTATGGGATATACCGGGGAGCTGTTTTTT. Encoded protein: CAWSMGYTGELFF. The variable domain in full, with the rest retrieved from reference TRBV30 and TRBJ2-2, is SQTIHQWPATLVQPVGSPLSLECTVEGTSNPNLYWYRQAAGRGLQLLFYSVGIGQISSEVPQNLSASRPQDRQFILSSKKLLLSDSGFYLCAWSMGYTGELFFGEGSRLTVL.

V gene TRBV10-2 combines with J gene TRBJ2-1; 8 bases line up with TRBD1. Germline V gives CDR1 WSHSY, CDR2 SAAADI. V lost 11 bases, J lost 1 base, and 4 bases stayed unmatched. The CDR3 totals 13 residues. Here the CDR3 reads CACTGGSYNEQFF. CDR3 in DNA: TGCGCCTGTACAGGGGGATCCTACAATGAGCAGTTCTTC.

The V call is TRBV12-3 or TRBV12-4, the J call TRBJ1-5; 8 nucleotides agree with TRBD1. Losses at the gene ends were 5 bases for V and 8 bases for J; bases not matched to a gene: 5. The CDR3 extends over 13 amino acids. The CDR3 sequence is CASSRQGRKPQHF. The CDR3 DNA is TGTGCCAGCAGTCGACAGGGGAGAAAGCCCCAGCATTTT.

The chain uses TRBV5-5 and TRBJ1-5; possibly TRBD1 for D (5 bases). V lost 2 bases and J lost 6, with 9 bases in between. The CDR3 sequence is 13 residues long. Germline loops: CDR1 SGHKS, CDR2 YYEKEE (reference sequence). For the CDR3, the DNA is TGTGCCAGCAGCTTTCAGGGAGCTCAGCCCCAGCATTTT. It yields the protein CASSFQGAQPQHF.

The V gene is TRBV5-6, the J gene TRBJ1-5; 12 positions agree with TRBD1. Germline-derived CDR1 and CDR2 are SGHDT and YYEEEE. V gave up 4 bases and J gave up 12 bases; unmatched junction bases: 8. CDR3 length: 14 residues. The CDR3 sequence: CASSTGTGGGDQHF. CDR3 bases: TGTGCCAGCAGCACAGGGACAGGGGGCGGAGACCAGCATTTT. Full variable domain (remainder filled in from reference TRBV5-6 and TRBJ1-5): DAGVTQSPTHLIKTRGQQVTLRCSPKSGHDTVSWYQQALGQGPQFIFQYYEEEERQRGNFPDRFSGHQFPNYSSELNVNALLLGDSALYLCASSTGTGGGDQHFGDGTRLSIL.

The chain carries TRBV2 and TRBJ1-2; 7 bases line up with TRBD1. The CDR3 runs to 12 residues. Germline V lookup: CDR1 SNHLY, CDR2 FYNNEI. The V and J ends lost 8 bases and 3 bases, in that order; junction bases with no gene match: 3. CDR3 nucleotide sequence: TGTGCCAGCTCGGGACAGTACTATGGCTACACCTTC. It translates to CASSGQYYGYTF.